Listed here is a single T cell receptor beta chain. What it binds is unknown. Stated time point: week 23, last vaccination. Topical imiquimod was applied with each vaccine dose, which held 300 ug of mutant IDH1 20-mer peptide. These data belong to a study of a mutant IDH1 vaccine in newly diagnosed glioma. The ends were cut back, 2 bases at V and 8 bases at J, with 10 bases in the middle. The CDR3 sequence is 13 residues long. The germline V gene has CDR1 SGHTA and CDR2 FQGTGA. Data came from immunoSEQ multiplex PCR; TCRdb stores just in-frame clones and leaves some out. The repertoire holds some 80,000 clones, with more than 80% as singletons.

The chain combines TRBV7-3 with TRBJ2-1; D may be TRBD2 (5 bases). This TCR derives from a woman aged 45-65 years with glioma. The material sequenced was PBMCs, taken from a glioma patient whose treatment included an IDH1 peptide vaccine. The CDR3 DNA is TGTGCCAGCAGCTTAGCTAGCTATGATGAGCAGTTCTTC. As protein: CASSLASYDEQFF.